These T cell receptor beta chains were read from a single sample in a study of vaccination and CD4 T cells after COVID-19. Their recognized antigens are unknown. One entry per CDR3 protein results from TCRdb running MiXCR on the PCR reads. Of under 8,000 distinct CDR3 sequences in the sample, under 65% were seen once. Sequencing was done on a sample of CD4+ T cells from blood, cultured in vitro. These receptor sequences come from a human donor in good health. CDR3s include the opening cysteine and the closing phenylalanine or tryptophan. D genes are given only for firm matches. Not every row has a clone size; where given, it reads once, few, many or a size class.

j_gene	v_gene	abundance	d_gene	CDR3nt	CDR3aa
TRBJ2-5	TRBV7-2	few	NA	TGTGCCAGCAGCTTAACCCTACGGGGGCAAGAGACCCAGTACTTC	CASSLTLRGQETQYF
TRBJ2-6	TRBV10-3	NA	NA	TGTGCCATCCGCCGGGACTCTGGGGCCAACGTCCTGACTTTC	CAIRRDSGANVLTF
TRBJ2-1	TRBV10-3	NA	NA	TGTGCCATCAGTGGAAGGCTAGCGAGCGAGCAGTTCTTC	CAISGRLASEQFF
TRBJ1-6	TRBV27	few	TRBD1	TGTGCCAGCAGTCCACGGACAGGCGCAGGTTCACCCCTCCACTTT	CASSPRTGAGSPLHF
TRBJ2-5	TRBV7-7	NA	TRBD1	TGTGCCACCCGAAGACAGGGGCACGAGACCCAGTACTTC	CATRRQGHETQYF
TRBJ2-3	TRBV21-1	NA	NA	TGTGCCAGCAGCAAAGATAGGGGGAACACAGATACGCAGTATTTT	CASSKDRGNTDTQYF
TRBJ1-1	TRBV27	NA	TRBD1	TGTGCCAGCAGGCCCAGGGGGGCTGAAGCTTTCTTT	CASRPRGAEAFF
TRBJ2-7	TRBV2	NA	NA	TGTGCCAGCAGGTTTCTCTACGAGCAGTACTTC	CASRFLYEQYF
TRBJ1-2	TRBV6-1	NA	TRBD1	TGTGCCAGCAGTGAACCCCCCGGGGGAACAGGGGGCTATGGCTACACCTTC	CASSEPPGGTGGYGYTF
TRBJ1-2	TRBV2	NA	NA	TGTGCCAGCAGCGGAATAGCAAGAGGCCGGAGTTATGGCTACACCTTC	CASSGIARGRSYGYTF
TRBJ1-1	TRBV6-5	NA	NA	TGTGCCAGCAGTTACTCGAGTTCCATTGGGGCTAGGAAGGGCACTGAAGCTTTCTTT	CASSYSSSIGARKGTEAFF
TRBJ2-7	TRBV30	NA	NA	TGTGCCTGGAGCTACACCTACGAGCAGTACTTC	CAWSYTYEQYF
TRBJ1-6	TRBV20-1	few	NA	TGCAGTGCTAGACTTGCGGGGGCGATGGCCTCACCCCTCCACTTT	CSARLAGAMASPLHF
TRBJ2-5	TRBV19	NA	TRBD1	TGTGCCAGTAGTAGGGGGGGACAGGGGCCCCAAGAGACCCAGTACTTC	CASSRGGQGPQETQYF
TRBJ1-5	TRBV12-3/TRBV12-4	NA	NA	TGTGCCAGCAGGACAGCCCCTGGGCAGCCCCAGCATTTT	CASRTAPGQPQHF